This TCR beta chain was sequenced in a study of cytomegalovirus exposure and HLA in healthy donors. Study-level background: The 110 or so validation repertoires were produced on the same platform as the roughly 720 repertoires of the first cohort. This was reported in a later analysis. Whole-study findings and limits: One later analysis, an examination of the 90 to 150 validation repertoires, found that first-cohort TCR clusters tended to co-occur in them. Rarity marked most TCR sequences, yet some public TCRs occurred in many donors. The authors listed 150 or so TCR beta chains as cytomegalovirus-associated.

The V gene's germline CDR1 is SGHDN and CDR2 FVKESK. J lost 0 bases, V lost 6 bases, and 9 bases had no gene match. CDR3 size: 16 residues. Worth noting for this clone: As yet, its antigen is unknown.

Clones were read by immunoSEQ multiplex PCR, and TCRdb kept only the in-frame ones, dropping some. The sample includes some 130,000 clones, over 75% seen only once; the top ten take about 6%. The chain joins TRBV14 to TRBJ1-1; 8 bases fit TRBD1. Sequenced material: PBMCs. This TCR came from a woman aged 18-35 years in good health and CMV-seropositive. Written as DNA, the CDR3 is TGTGCCAGCAGGCCCCAACAGGGGGTGTTGAACACTGAAGCTTTCTTT. Its protein is CASRPQQGVLNTEAFF.